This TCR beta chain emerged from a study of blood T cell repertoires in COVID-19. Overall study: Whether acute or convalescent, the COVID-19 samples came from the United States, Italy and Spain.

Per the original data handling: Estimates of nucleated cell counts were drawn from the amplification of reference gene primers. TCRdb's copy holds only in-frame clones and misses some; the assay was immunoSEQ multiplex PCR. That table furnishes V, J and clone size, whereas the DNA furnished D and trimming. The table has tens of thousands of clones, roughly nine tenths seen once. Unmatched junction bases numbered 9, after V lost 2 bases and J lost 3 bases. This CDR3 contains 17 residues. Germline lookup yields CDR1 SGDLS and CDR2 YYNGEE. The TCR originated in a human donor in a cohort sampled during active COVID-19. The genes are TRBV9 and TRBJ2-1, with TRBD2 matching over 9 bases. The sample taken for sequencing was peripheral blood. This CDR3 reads CASSVGSGSHLYNEQFF. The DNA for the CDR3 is TGTGCCAGCAGCGTTGGTAGCGGGAGCCACCTCTACAATGAGCAGTTCTTC.